The sequence of this TCR beta chain was determined in a study of blood T cell repertoires in COVID-19. Study information: From T cells, B-cell-depleted T cells, or PBMCs came the material, which was cDNA or gDNA.

As processed by the authors: Amplifying reference gene primers gave estimates of nucleated cell counts. Clones were sequenced by immunoSEQ multiplex PCR, and TCRdb holds only the in-frame ones, with some missing. V and J calls plus clone size are reproduced from that table; the DNA served to infer D and trimming. The table shows around 130,000 clones, with 80% to 90% occurring only once. Sample: PBMCs or T cells enriched from blood (not recorded which). The receptor was isolated from a woman aged 45-60 years with acute COVID-19.

CDR3 region: CAGRGQGHYEQYF. The DNA of the CDR3 is TGTGCCGGAAGAGGACAGGGGCATTACGAGCAGTACTTC. V gene TRBV28 combines with J gene TRBJ2-7; 9 bases are a match to TRBD1. Per the germline V gene, CDR1 is MDHEN and CDR2 is SYDVKM. CDR3 size: 13 residues. V lost 11 bases and J lost 4; bases outside the gene matches: 9.